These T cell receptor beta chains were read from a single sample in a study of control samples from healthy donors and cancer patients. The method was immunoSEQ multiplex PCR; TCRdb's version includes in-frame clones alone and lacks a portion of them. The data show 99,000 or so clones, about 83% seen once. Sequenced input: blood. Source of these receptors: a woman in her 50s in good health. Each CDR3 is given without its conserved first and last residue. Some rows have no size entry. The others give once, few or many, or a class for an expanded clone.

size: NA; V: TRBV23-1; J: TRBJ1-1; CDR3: ASSQQLRNTEAF
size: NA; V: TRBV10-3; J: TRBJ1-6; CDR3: AISVGGDRPLH
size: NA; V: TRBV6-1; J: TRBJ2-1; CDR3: ASSERTVYNEQF
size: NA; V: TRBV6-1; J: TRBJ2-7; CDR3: ASSEYPPRTGITYEQY
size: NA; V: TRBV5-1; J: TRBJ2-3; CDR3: ASSLGPAGDTQY
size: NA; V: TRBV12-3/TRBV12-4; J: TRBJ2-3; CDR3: ASSQGVTDTQY
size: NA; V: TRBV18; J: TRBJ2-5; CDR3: ASSPQGARQETQY
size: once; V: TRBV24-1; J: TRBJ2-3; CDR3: ATSERTSGRLTDTQY
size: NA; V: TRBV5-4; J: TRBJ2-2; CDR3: ASSLGRGLSTGELF
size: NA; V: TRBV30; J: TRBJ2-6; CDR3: AWSIGSGANVLT
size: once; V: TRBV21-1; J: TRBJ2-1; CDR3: ASILGNEQF